A selection of T cell receptor beta chains follows, all from one sample in a study of blood T cell repertoires in COVID-19. Repertoires were generated with immunoSEQ multiplex PCR, while TCRdb's copy carries only in-frame clones and drops some. The sample comprises about 480,000 clones, about 89% of which are singletons, and about 4.5% rests with the top ten. The material sequenced was peripheral blood. The source of these receptors is a woman aged 25-40 years with acute or convalescent COVID-19. Each CDR3 is given with its conserved first and last residue. D genes are given only for firm matches. For some rows the clone size is stated as once, few or many, or as a class when expanded; others skip it.

size,V,J,D,CDR3,DNA
.,TRBV6-5,TRBJ1-1,.,CASSNRGGENTEAFF,TGTGCCAGCAGTAACCGTGGAGGGGAGAACACTGAAGCTTTCTTT
.,TRBV10-3,TRBJ2-3,TRBD2,CAIRGDLAGDSEITDTQYF,TGTGCCATCAGAGGCGACTTAGCGGGGGACTCGGAGATCACAGATACGCAGTATTTT
.,TRBV11-2,TRBJ2-2,TRBD1,CASRLKQGASTGELFF,TGTGCCAGCAGATTGAAGCAGGGGGCAAGCACCGGGGAGCTGTTTTTT
.,TRBV9,TRBJ2-7,TRBD2,CASSPGTRLVGEQYF,TGTGCCAGCAGCCCCGGGACTAGGTTGGTTGGAGAGCAGTACTTC
.,TRBV5-4,TRBJ1-1,.,CASSLPGGARNTEAFF,TGTGCCAGCAGCTTGCCGGGGGGGGCGAGGAACACTGAAGCTTTCTTT
.,TRBV14,TRBJ2-7,.,CASSQYYEQYF,TGTGCCAGCAGCCAATATTACGAGCAGTACTTC
.,TRBV5-6,TRBJ2-5,TRBD2,CASRSGGRQETQYF,TGTGCCAGCAGAAGCGGGGGGAGGCAAGAGACCCAGTACTTC
once,TRBV6-6,TRBJ2-7,.,CASSTGQSYEQYF,TGTGCCAGCAGTACGGGACAATCCTACGAGCAGTACTTC
.,TRBV5-5,TRBJ2-6,.,CASSLAWQSGANVLTF,TGTGCCAGCAGCTTGGCCTGGCAATCCGGGGCCAACGTCCTGACTTTC
.,TRBV29-1,TRBJ1-4,TRBD1,CSVRTGTNEKLFF,TGCAGCGTTAGGACAGGGACTAATGAAAAACTGTTTTTT
.,TRBV5-4,TRBJ2-5,.,CASSSQTSQETQYF,TGTGCCAGCAGCTCCCAGACTAGCCAAGAGACCCAGTACTTC
.,TRBV19,TRBJ1-5,.,CASSSDRSNQPQHF,TGTGCCAGTAGCTCAGACAGAAGCAATCAGCCCCAGCATTTT
.,TRBV6-5,TRBJ1-5,.,CASSPGPQGQPQHF,TGTGCCAGCAGTCCAGGGCCCCAGGGTCAGCCCCAGCATTTT
.,TRBV27,TRBJ1-2,TRBD1,CASSSRDRTPRGYGYTF,TGTGCCAGCAGTTCCCGGGACAGGACCCCCCGGGGCTATGGCTACACCTTC
.,TRBV19,TRBJ2-7,.,CASSLDTGIYEQYF,TGTGCCAGTAGTTTGGACACCGGAATCTACGAGCAGTACTTC
.,TRBV11-2,TRBJ2-5,.,CASSSATALQETQYF,TGTGCCAGCAGCTCTGCGACAGCTCTCCAAGAGACCCAGTACTTC
few,TRBV25-1,TRBJ1-6,TRBD1,CASSGQGRNSPLHF,TGTGCCAGCAGTGGACAGGGGCGTAATTCACCCCTCCACTTT
.,TRBV30,TRBJ1-1,.,CACRGSWFRTEAFF,TGTGCCTGTAGGGGGTCGTGGTTTCGCACTGAAGCTTTCTTT
few,TRBV18,TRBJ2-7,.,CASSPGQDYEQYF,TGTGCCAGCTCACCAGGGCAGGACTACGAGCAGTACTTC
once,TRBV11-2,TRBJ2-2,TRBD1,CASSLTGGVVPGELFF,TGTGCCAGCAGCCTCACAGGGGGAGTCGTACCCGGGGAGCTGTTTTTT
few,TRBV7-8,TRBJ1-4,.,CASSLEGWANEKLFF,TGTGCCAGCAGCTTGGAGGGCTGGGCTAATGAAAAACTGTTTTTT
.,TRBV9,TRBJ2-1,.,CASSVVRAGGGRPNEQFF,TGTGCCAGCAGCGTAGTTCGAGCTGGGGGGGGCCGGCCCAATGAGCAGTTCTTC
.,TRBV28,TRBJ1-5,.,CASSFGQGFRQPQHF,TGTGCCAGCAGTTTCGGCCAGGGATTCAGACAGCCCCAGCATTTT
.,TRBV21-1,TRBJ1-3,.,CASNQGSGNTIYF,TGTGCCAGCAACCAGGGCTCTGGAAACACCATATATTTT
few,TRBV14,TRBJ2-1,TRBD2,CASSHGLGTYNEQFF,TGTGCCAGCAGCCATGGACTAGGGACCTACAATGAGCAGTTCTTC
few,TRBV5-6,TRBJ1-3,TRBD1,CASSFGQAFSGNTIYF,TGTGCCAGCAGCTTTGGACAGGCTTTCTCTGGAAACACCATATATTTT
.,TRBV6-1,TRBJ1-6,.,CASSELTDSLHF,TGTGCCAGCAGTGAATTAACCGACAGCCTCCACTTT
once,TRBV5-6,TRBJ2-1,TRBD2,CASSLRASGGAWSYNEQFF,TGTGCCAGCAGCTTACGTGCTAGCGGGGGGGCCTGGTCCTACAATGAGCAGTTCTTC
.,TRBV19,TRBJ2-2,TRBD1,CASTRQGAAGELFF,TGTGCCAGTACCCGACAGGGGGCAGCCGGGGAGCTGTTTTTT
.,TRBV4-1,TRBJ1-2,.,CASSQGGGIYGYTF,TGCGCCAGCAGCCAAGGCGGGGGAATCTATGGCTACACCTTC
.,TRBV27,TRBJ2-3,TRBD2,CASSVGLAGDFTDTQYF,TGTGCCAGCAGTGTCGGGCTAGCGGGGGACTTCACAGATACGCAGTATTTT
.,TRBV2,TRBJ1-6,.,CASRQIINSPLHF,TGTGCCAGCAGACAGATCATTAATTCACCCCTCCACTTT
.,TRBV29-1,TRBJ2-3,TRBD1,CSGVPQGAATDTQYF,TGCAGCGGAGTTCCACAGGGGGCAGCCACAGATACGCAGTATTTT
.,TRBV28,TRBJ2-3,TRBD2,CASSFPLAGAHPDTQYF,TGTGCCAGCAGTTTCCCACTAGCGGGGGCCCATCCAGATACGCAGTATTTT
.,TRBV5-6,TRBJ2-4,TRBD1,CASSEPGQGVPKNIQYF,TGTGCCAGCAGCGAACCGGGACAGGGGGTGCCCAAAAACATTCAGTACTTC
.,TRBV29-1,TRBJ2-7,.,CSVEGRDEQYF,TGCAGCGTTGAAGGCAGGGACGAGCAGTACTTC
.,TRBV18,TRBJ1-2,TRBD1,CASSPQDREKLGYTF,TGTGCCAGCTCACCTCAAGACAGGGAAAAGCTTGGCTACACCTTC
once,TRBV28,TRBJ2-5,.,CASSKEFAEETQYF,TGTGCCAGCAGTAAAGAATTTGCGGAAGAGACCCAGTACTTC
.,TRBV5-5,TRBJ2-3,.,CASSPPSLGQRTDTQYF,TGTGCCAGCAGCCCTCCGAGTTTGGGACAACGGACAGATACGCAGTATTTT
.,TRBV7-2,TRBJ2-7,TRBD1,CASSLDPDRVQYF,TGTGCCAGCAGCCTCGACCCGGACAGGGTCCAGTACTTC
once,TRBV4-1,TRBJ1-1,.,CASSPSFGRRSLNTEAFF,TGCGCCAGCAGCCCCTCTTTTGGGAGACGCAGTTTGAACACTGAAGCTTTCTTT